This T cell receptor (beta chain) was identified during a study of shared clonotypes between healthy human individuals. Assay: immunoSEQ multiplex PCR; the TCRdb copy retains only in-frame clones and omits some. Among about 1.5 million clones listed, 95% to 99% were seen once. The study separated CD4+ cells into CD45RA+ naive and CD45RA-negative memory subsets. This CDR3 contains 14 residues. Trimming left V 3 bases short and J 1 base short, with 10 bases between. Germline CDR1 SGDLS, CDR2 YYNGEE. What was sequenced was naive CD4+ T cells sorted from blood. Subset indicated: CD45RA+ positively selected. The V call is TRBV9, the J call TRBJ1-2; D ambiguous. The clonotype was recovered from a man aged 25-45 years in good health. The CDR3 loop reads CASSAGRVNYGYTF. The CDR3 DNA follows: TGTGCCAGCAGCGCCGGACGAGTTAACTATGGCTACACCTTC.